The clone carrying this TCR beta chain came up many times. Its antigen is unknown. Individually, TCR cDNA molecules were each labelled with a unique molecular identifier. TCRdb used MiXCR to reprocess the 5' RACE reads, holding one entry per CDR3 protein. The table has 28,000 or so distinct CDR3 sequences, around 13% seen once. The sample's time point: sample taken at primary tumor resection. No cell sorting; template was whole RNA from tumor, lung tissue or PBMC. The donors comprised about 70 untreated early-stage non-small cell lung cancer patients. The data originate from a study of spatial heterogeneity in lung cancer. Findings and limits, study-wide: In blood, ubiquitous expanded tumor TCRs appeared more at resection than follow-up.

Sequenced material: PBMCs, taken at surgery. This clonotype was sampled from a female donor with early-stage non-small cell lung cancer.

The CDR3 loop reads CAWSTGGVRLNEKLFF. In DNA, the CDR3 is TGTGCCTGGAGCACAGGGGGCGTTCGTCTTAATGAAAAACTGTTTTTT. The V and J genes are TRBV30 and TRBJ1-4; 9 nucleotides match TRBD1. The V gene end was trimmed by 3 bases and the J gene end by 4 bases; junction bases not matched to a gene: 9. The CDR3 has 16 residues. Germline CDR1 reads GTSNPN; CDR2 reads SVGIG (reference sequence).